These 24 T cell receptor beta chains share one sample of origin, sequenced in a study of blood T cell repertoires in COVID-19. Measured with immunoSEQ multiplex PCR; TCRdb has only the in-frame clones, and not every one. The table records 35,000 to 40,000 clones, 80% of them present only once. The source material was peripheral blood. The receptors were sampled from a man older than 75 with active or convalescent COVID-19.

The rearrangement links TRBV6-5 to TRBJ2-1, with TRBD1 identical over 9 bases. The CDR3 loop spans 15 amino acids. The germline CDR1 and CDR2 sequences are MNHEY and SVGAGI. V was pared by 5 bases and J by 3 bases, with 5 bases of the junction left unmatched. The CDR3 DNA reads TGTGCCAGCAGTCGACAGGGGGAAAGCTACAATGAGCAGTTCTTC. Residues: CASSRQGESYNEQFF.

This clone was seen a few times. The V gene is TRBV2, the J gene TRBJ2-7; the match to TRBD1 covers 9 bases. Germline V gene sequence: CDR1 SNHLY, CDR2 FYNNEI. The CDR3 loop spans 14 amino acids. V trimming: 6 bases; J trimming: 0 bases; junction bases outside the gene matches: 3. The CDR3 region has the DNA TGTGCCAGCAGAGACAGGGGGGGCTCCTACGAGCAGTACTTC. Its protein is CASRDRGGSYEQYF.

The chain uses TRBV9 and TRBJ2-1, with TRBD2 as a possible D gene (7 bases). Trimming cost V 4 bases and J 6 bases, with 20 bases left between them. Germline lookup yields CDR1 SGDLS and CDR2 YYNGEE. The CDR3 extends over 16 amino acids. The CDR3 here is CASSPSGKTGGNEQFF. The CDR3 DNA follows: TGTGCCAGCAGCCCGAGCGGGAAGACAGGTGGCAATGAGCAGTTCTTC.

This chain joins TRBV14 and TRBJ2-7; possibly TRBD1 for D (6 bases). V gave up 0 bases and J gave up 2 bases, with 11 bases separating them. The CDR3 has 15 amino acids. CDR1 is SGHDN and CDR2 is FVKESK in the germline V gene. DNA for the CDR3: TGTGCCAGCAGCCAAGATCAGGGGACAACCTACGAGCAGTACTTC. Its translation: CASSQDQGTTYEQYF.

The genes are TRBV19 and TRBJ2-6, with 11 bases fitting TRBD1. The V and J ends lost 3 bases and 3 bases, in that order; junction bases with no gene match: 10. Germline values: CDR1 LNHDA, CDR2 SQIVND (reference sequence). The CDR3 is 19 residues long. As DNA, the CDR3 is TGTGCCAGTAGTATCCGAGGTTCGGACAGGGGGCGTGGGGCCAACGTCCTGACTTTC. Translating gives CASSIRGSDRGRGANVLTF. The whole variable domain, filled in from reference TRBV19 and TRBJ2-6, reads DGGITQSPKYLFRKEGQNVTLSCEQNLNHDAMYWYRQDPGQGLRLIYYSQIVNDFQKGDIAEGYSVSREKKESFPLTVTSAQKNPTAFYLCASSIRGSDRGRGANVLTFGAGSRLTVL.

This clone has a handful of counts. The V and J genes are TRBV28 and TRBJ2-3; 10 bases align to TRBD1. After removal of 10 bases from V and 2 bases from J, the junction contained 12 bases not matched to a gene. This CDR3 spans 16 amino acids. The germline gives CDR1 MDHEN, CDR2 SYDVKM. The CDR3 coding sequence is TGTGCCACCGGCCCCGCGACAGGGGGCTACACAGATACGCAGTATTTT. Translating it yields CATGPATGGYTDTQYF. The whole variable domain, remainder taken from reference TRBV28 and TRBJ2-3, is DVKVTQSSRYLVKRTGEKVFLECVQDMDHENMFWYRQDPGLGLRLIYFSYDVKMKEKGDIPEGYSVSREKKERFSLILESASTNQTSMYLCATGPATGGYTDTQYFGPGTRLTVL.

The chain joins TRBV11-2 to TRBJ2-5; TRBD2 matches 8 bases. CDR1 is SGHAT and CDR2 is FQNNGV in the germline V gene. The CDR3 is 14 amino acids. Germline trimming cut 7 bases from V and 9 bases from J; bases unmatched to any gene: 13. This chain's CDR3 is CASTRGGGGGSQYF. In DNA form, the CDR3 reads TGTGCCAGCACCCGGGGGGGCGGGGGAGGCTCCCAGTACTTC.

The chain employs TRBV4-2 and TRBJ2-1; D perhaps matches TRBD2 (5 bases). CDR3 length: 17 amino acids. Trimming shortened V by 0 bases and J by 0 bases, and 12 bases separated the two germline ends. Germline CDR1 is LGHNA and CDR2 is YNFKEQ. This CDR3 reads CASSQDGRSGSYNEQFF. In DNA, the CDR3 is TGTGCCAGCAGCCAAGATGGAAGGAGCGGCTCCTACAATGAGCAGTTCTTC.

This rearrangement joins TRBV3-1 (or the pseudogene TRBV3-2) to TRBJ2-3; TRBD2 agrees at 14 bases. Unmatched junction bases numbered 8, after V lost 6 bases and J lost 0 bases. From germline, CDR1 is LGHDT and CDR2 YNNKEL (reference sequence). The CDR3 contains 18 residues. CDR3 sequence (DNA): TGTGCCAGCAGTCGGACTAGCGGGGGGATCACTAGCACAGATACGCAGTATTTT. Amino acid sequence: CASSRTSGGITSTDTQYF.

The chain links TRBV7-2 to TRBJ2-7; D unresolved. V lost 1 base and J 1 base, leaving 8 bases between the germline ends. The CDR3 totals 14 residues. CDR1 is SGHTA, CDR2 FQGNSA, per germline. The CDR3 region is CASSLVPGSYEQYF. In nucleotides, the CDR3 is TGTGCCAGCAGCTTAGTGCCGGGTTCCTACGAGCAGTACTTC. Filled out from reference TRBV7-2 and TRBJ2-7, the complete variable domain reads GAGVSQSPSNKVTEKGKDVELRCDPISGHTALYWYRQSLGQGLEFLIYFQGNSAPDKSGLPSDRFSAERTGGSVSTLTIQRTQQEDSAVYLCASSLVPGSYEQYFGPGTRLTVT.

The V and J genes are TRBV3-1 (or the pseudogene TRBV3-2) and TRBJ1-2; 8 bases map to TRBD1. With V trimmed by 1 base and J by 8 bases, 6 bases remained unmatched. CDR1 is LGHDT and CDR2 is YNNKEL in the germline V gene (reference sequence). This CDR3 comprises 14 residues. As DNA, the CDR3 is TGTGCCAGCAGCCAAGCCGGACAGGGCGGGGGCTACACCTTC. Its protein is CASSQAGQGGGYTF.

The chain recombines TRBV3-1 (or the pseudogene TRBV3-2) with TRBJ2-3; 10 nucleotides align to TRBD2. Trimming took 1 base from V and 1 from J; bases not matched to a gene: 8. CDR1 LGHDT and CDR2 YNNKEL come from the germline V gene (reference sequence). The CDR3 contains 18 residues. CDR3 sequence (DNA): TGTGCCAGCAGCCAAGCGCTAGCGGGAGTTGTAGGCACAGATACGCAGTATTTT. This translates into CASSQALAGVVGTDTQYF.

V usage is TRBV28 and J usage is TRBJ2-7; 7 bases agree with TRBD1. After removal of 7 bases from V and 5 bases from J, the junction contained 8 bases not matched to a gene. The CDR3 consists of 13 residues. Germline lookup yields CDR1 MDHEN and CDR2 SYDVKM. The chain's CDR3 is CASIRAGGDEQYF. CDR3 sequence (DNA): TGTGCCAGCATCCGGGCAGGGGGTGACGAGCAGTACTTC. The variable domain in full, with the rest retrieved from reference TRBV28 and TRBJ2-7, is DVKVTQSSRYLVKRTGEKVFLECVQDMDHENMFWYRQDPGLGLRLIYFSYDVKMKEKGDIPEGYSVSREKKERFSLILESASTNQTSMYLCASIRAGGDEQYFGPGTRLTVT.

The chain uses TRBV7-6 and TRBJ1-6; D gene unclear. V was trimmed by 3 bases and J by 11 bases, leaving 14 bases between them. Germline V CDR1 and CDR2: SGHVS, FNYEAQ. There are 14 residues in the CDR3. The CDR3 region is CASSFTSEEPPLHF. The CDR3 DNA follows: TGTGCCAGCAGCTTTACTAGTGAGGAGCCACCCCTCCACTTT.

The chain combines TRBV30 with TRBJ2-3, with TRBD2 matching over 12 bases. In germline, CDR1 is GTSNPN, CDR2 SVGIG (reference sequence). This CDR3 region has 15 residues. The trim removed 1 base at V and 1 base at J, leaving 0 bases unmatched. CDR3 residues: CAWSGLAGGTDTQYF. CDR3 DNA sequence: TGTGCCTGGAGTGGACTAGCGGGGGGCACAGATACGCAGTATTTT.

The V call is TRBV5-5, the J call TRBJ1-6, with D unresolved. Germline CDR1 reads SGHKS; CDR2 reads YYEKEE (reference sequence). V dropped 2 bases and J dropped 4 bases, with 10 bases sitting between them. The CDR3 has 15 amino acids. Written as DNA, the CDR3 is TGTGCCAGCAGCTTAGAAGGCGGATATAATTCACCCCTCCACTTT. Translated: CASSLEGGYNSPLHF.

This chain uses TRBV19 with TRBJ1-2; possibly TRBD1 for D (6 bases). Trimming stripped 3 bases from V and 7 bases from J, with 15 bases between. Germline lookup yields CDR1 LNHDA and CDR2 SQIVND (reference sequence). This CDR3 is 14 amino acids long. CDR3 bases: TGTGCCAGTAGTATCTTGGCAGGGGCCGGTGGCTACACCTTC. Translation: CASSILAGAGGYTF. Full variable domain (remainder filled in from reference TRBV19 and TRBJ1-2): DGGITQSPKYLFRKEGQNVTLSCEQNLNHDAMYWYRQDPGQGLRLIYYSQIVNDFQKGDIAEGYSVSREKKESFPLTVTSAQKNPTAFYLCASSILAGAGGYTFGSGTRLTVV.

The chain couples TRBV5-1 to TRBJ1-1, with TRBD1 matching over 8 bases. CDR3 length equals 17 residues. With 3 bases clipped from V and 0 bases from J, the junction kept 10 bases outside the gene matches. The germline V gene encodes CDR1 SGHRS and CDR2 YFSETQ. The CDR3 DNA reads TGCGCCAGCAGCTCGCGGGCAGGACAGGGAGTGAACACTGAAGCTTTCTTT. It is translated as CASSSRAGQGVNTEAFF.

As DNA, the CDR3 is TGCGCCAGCATGGGGACTAGCTACTTTAGCACAGATACGCAGTATTTT. Translation gives CASMGTSYFSTDTQYF. V is TRBV10-2 and J is TRBJ2-3; TRBD2 agrees at 9 bases. J lost 0 bases, V lost 7 bases, and 8 bases had no gene match. Germline loops: CDR1 WSHSY, CDR2 SAAADI. The length of the CDR3 is 16 residues.

The rearrangement uses TRBV7-9 and TRBJ1-2; 8 bases fit TRBD1. CDR1 is SEHNR and CDR2 is FQNEAQ in the germline V gene (reference sequence). With 5 bases clipped from V and 8 bases from J, the junction kept 10 bases outside the gene matches. This CDR3 contains 14 residues. CDR3 nucleotide sequence: TGTGCCAGCAGCCGCGGACAGGGTGTCGACGGCTACACCTTC. Protein product: CASSRGQGVDGYTF.

The chain employs TRBV2 and TRBJ2-1, with 7 bases that match TRBD2. V shed 3 bases, J shed 0 bases, and the junction held 2 bases outside the gene matches. The V gene's germline CDR1 is SNHLY and CDR2 FYNNEI. The CDR3 loop spans 15 amino acids. Here the CDR3 reads CASSEASGSYNEQFF. The CDR3 region has the DNA TGTGCCAGCAGTGAGGCTAGCGGCTCCTACAATGAGCAGTTCTTC.

The genes are TRBV28 and TRBJ1-2; TRBD1 matches 10 bases. The germline gives CDR1 MDHEN, CDR2 SYDVKM. The V and J ends lost 3 bases and 10 bases, in that order; junction bases with no gene match: 20. CDR3 length: 18 amino acids. The CDR3 spells CASSFMAGTGAAKADYTF. In DNA, the CDR3 is TGTGCCAGCAGTTTTATGGCCGGGACAGGGGCTGCCAAAGCAGACTACACCTTC.

This clone was detected only once. The chain employs TRBV13 and TRBJ1-4; TRBD1 might be the D (6 bases). The germline V gene has CDR1 PRHDT and CDR2 FYEKMQ (reference sequence). V was cut by 4 bases and J by 8 bases, with 14 bases left in between. The CDR3 sequence is 14 residues long. The CDR3 loop reads CASSSRGLGEKLFF. CDR3 nucleotides: TGTGCCAGCAGCTCCAGGGGCCTGGGAGAAAAACTGTTTTTT.

This chain's CDR3 is CASSPTNGLAGDNEQFF. CDR3 in DNA: TGTGCCAGCTCACCAACTAATGGACTAGCGGGAGACAATGAGCAGTTCTTC. The gene calls are TRBV18 and TRBJ2-1; TRBD2 matches at 13 bases. Germline V gives CDR1 KGHSH, CDR2 LQKENI. This CDR3 has 17 residues. Unmatched junction bases numbered 6, after V lost 2 bases and J lost 5 bases.